This TCR beta chain was sequenced during a study of blood T cell repertoires in COVID-19 (dated by TCRdb to 2018 to 2021). Context from the whole study: Samples covering the acute and convalescent phases of COVID-19 were provided by collaborators in the United States, Italy and Spain. The repertoires were released in a freely available public database meant as a resource for research on the immune response to SARS-CoV-2. The sample metadata nearly always contained a de-identified subject ID, COVID-19 status, age in years and sex. Subjects who had been exposed to COVID-19, were actively infected with it, or had recovered from it provided the deeply sampled blood TCRbeta repertoires that made up the dataset. The samples were drawn from two sources: the first 160 participants of the ongoing ImmuneRACE study, and over 1,000 subjects contributed by 6 global collaborators. Where available, HLA class I and class II types were taken from metadata supplied by the sample provider and were not determined by assay-based typing. The prospective study material was composed of cDNA or gDNA derived from T cells, B-cell-depleted T cells, or PBMCs. Study-wide findings and limitations: The quantity of clinical and demographic metadata differed by source and by participant and was supplied without curation.

TCRbeta CDR3 regions were amplified from genomic DNA by means of the immunoSEQ Assay, a bias-controlled multiplex PCR. Turning to the authors' computational methods: The number of nucleated cells in each sample was estimated by amplification of reference gene primers within the assay. Sequence reads were collapsed and filtered to measure the absolute abundance of every unique TCRbeta CDR3 rearrangement. Productive Simpson clonality was computed per sample as the square root of Simpson's diversity index over productive rearrangements. Imported from immuneACCESS, the table was reduced by TCRdb to in-frame sequences with V and J called. These copies leave out some clones; in studies compared against another copy, an unresolved V gene accounts for under half, and the cause of the remainder is not known. From that table come the V and J calls and clone size; the DNA was used to work out D and trimming. This sample holds about 210,000 clones; over 75% were observed only once. The ten largest make up more than 4.5% of the sample.

Each collaborating institution followed its own protocols to collect whole blood in K2EDTA tubes. For TCRbeta analysis, collaborators shipped samples as frozen whole blood, isolated PBMCs, or DNA extracted from either of those sample types. With respect to this clone: Its recognized antigen is unknown. Base-call qualities are not available, and no considerably larger clone is one nucleotide away.

Germline trimming: 4 bases from V, 7 bases from J; junction bases outside gene matches: 10. The germline V gene provides CDR1 SNHLY and CDR2 FYNNEI. The CDR3, cysteine through phenylalanine, is 15 amino acids long. Of all the DNA, just the CDR3 is kept, 45 bases in frame from base 1. Recombination connected TRBV2 to TRBJ1-5; TRBD1 fits 7 bases in the junction. Sequencing was performed on peripheral blood. The source of this sequence is a woman aged 40 to 50 with acute or convalescent COVID-19. The CDR3 protein sequence reads: CASSANRGTRQPQHF. At the DNA level, the sequence is TGTGCCAGCAGTGCGAACAGGGGCACCCGCCAGCCCCAGCATTTT.